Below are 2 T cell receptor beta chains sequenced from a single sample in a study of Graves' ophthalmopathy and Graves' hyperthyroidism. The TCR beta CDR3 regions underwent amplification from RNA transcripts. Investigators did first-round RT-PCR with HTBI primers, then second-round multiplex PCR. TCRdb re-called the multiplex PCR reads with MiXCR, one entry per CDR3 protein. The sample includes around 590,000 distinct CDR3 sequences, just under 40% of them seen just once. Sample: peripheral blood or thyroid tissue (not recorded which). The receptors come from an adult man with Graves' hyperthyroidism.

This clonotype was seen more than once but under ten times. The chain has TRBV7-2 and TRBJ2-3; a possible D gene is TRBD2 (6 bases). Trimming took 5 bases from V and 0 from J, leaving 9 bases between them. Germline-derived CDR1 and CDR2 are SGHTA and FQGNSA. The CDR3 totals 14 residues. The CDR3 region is CASSPGTSTDTQYF. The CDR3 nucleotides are TGTGCCAGCAGCCCCGGGACTAGCACAGATACGCAGTATTTT.

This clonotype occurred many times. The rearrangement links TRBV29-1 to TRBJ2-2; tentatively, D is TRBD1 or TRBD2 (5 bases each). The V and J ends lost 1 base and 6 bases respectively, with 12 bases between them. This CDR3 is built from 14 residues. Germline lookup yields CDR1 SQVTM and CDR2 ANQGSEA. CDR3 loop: CSVEVWGKPGELFF. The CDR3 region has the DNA TGCAGCGTTGAAGTATGGGGGAAGCCCGGGGAGCTGTTTTTT.